This record concerns one TCR beta chain sequence. Its antigen is still unknown. This sample was taken from a study of cytomegalovirus exposure and HLA in healthy donors. Use of 60 Vbeta and 13 Jbeta primers characterized the PCR. This table comes from immunoSEQ multiplex PCR, and its TCRdb copy is limited to in-frame clones, with some not included. The sample includes about 98,000 clones, under 85% of them seen just once. Findings and caveats of the study: Presence/absence analyses treated sequencing depth as roughly uniform across donors.

This CDR3 contains 16 residues. V gave up 5 bases and J gave up 7 bases, with 22 bases separating them. CDR1 is SEHNR, CDR2 FQNEAQ, per germline (reference sequence). Sequenced material: PBMCs. The rearrangement uses TRBV7-9 and TRBJ2-3; D unclear. The sequence derives from a female donor in good health and CMV-seropositive. CDR3 nucleotide sequence: TGTGCCAGCAGCCTAAAGATCCAGCGAGACTCGTATACGCAGTATTTT. Its translation: CASSLKIQRDSYTQYF. Filled out from reference TRBV7-9 and TRBJ2-3, the complete variable domain reads DTGVSQNPRHKITKRGQNVTFRCDPISEHNRLYWYRQTLGQGPEFLTYFQNEAQLEKSRLLSDRFSAERPKGSFSTLEIQRTEQGDSAMYLCASSLKIQRDSYTQYFGPGTRLTVL.